This record concerns one TCR beta chain sequence. This table comes from immunoSEQ multiplex PCR, and its TCRdb copy is limited to in-frame clones, with some not included. The sample lists 130,000 to 150,000 clones, approximately 90% occurring once. The data were taken from a study of blood T cell repertoires in COVID-19. Between the trimmed V and J ends, which lost 8 bases and 5 bases, there was a span of 15 bases. This CDR3 contains 14 residues. The germline V gene encodes CDR1 MDHEN and CDR2 SYDVKM. The specimen was peripheral blood. The TCR was taken from a woman in her thirties or forties with acute or convalescent COVID-19. The chain combines TRBV28 with TRBJ2-2; possibly TRBD2 for D (6 bases). The CDR3 spells CASRWPGVTGELFF. CDR3 sequence (DNA): TGTGCCAGCCGTTGGCCGGGAGTTACCGGGGAGCTGTTTTTT.